A selection of T cell receptor beta chains follows, all from one sample in a study of shared clonotypes between healthy human individuals. The protocol was immunoSEQ multiplex PCR, while the TCRdb copy is restricted to in-frame clones and leaves out a portion. The sample records about 2,500,000 clones, about 92% being singletons. The sequencing sample was made of naive CD4+ T cells sorted from blood. Receptor source: a man aged 18 to 30 in good health. The CDR3 runs from the conserved cysteine through the conserved F or W. Fields, in order: CDR3 protein, V gene, J gene.

CDR3: CAKPGTGDAYEQYF
V: TRBV6-5
J: TRBJ2-7

CDR3: CASSRGGQMGALRAGELFF
V: TRBV5-4
J: TRBJ2-2

CDR3: CASSFPNTGELFF
V: TRBV7-6
J: TRBJ2-2

CDR3: CAISKRTDASYEQYF
V: TRBV10-3
J: TRBJ2-7

CDR3: CASSVTGTGATTNEKLFF
V: TRBV18
J: TRBJ1-4

CDR3: CASSPGQGRGETQYF
V: TRBV5-5
J: TRBJ2-5

CDR3: CAIRSQGSNQPQHF
V: TRBV10-3
J: TRBJ1-5

CDR3: CASSLDRGGVTGELFF
V: TRBV4-3
J: TRBJ2-2

CDR3: CASSILRRSNQPQHF
V: TRBV19
J: TRBJ1-5

CDR3: CASSLEGYGYTF
V: TRBV11-2
J: TRBJ1-2

CDR3: CASSIDPQGRYSPLHF
V: TRBV19
J: TRBJ1-6

CDR3: CASSQEGAVGFGAFF
V: TRBV4-2
J: TRBJ1-1

CDR3: CASSESNGHSYNEQFF
V: TRBV10-1
J: TRBJ2-1

CDR3: CASSQATVDYGYTF
V: TRBV4-1
J: TRBJ1-2

CDR3: CASSPMETDTQYF
V: TRBV18
J: TRBJ2-3

CDR3: CASSLRSGNTIYF
V: TRBV7-2
J: TRBJ1-3

CDR3: CASSYLGGSPLHF
V: TRBV19
J: TRBJ1-6

CDR3: CASSAQLQGRGSGANVLTF
V: TRBV6-1
J: TRBJ2-6

CDR3: CASSTARNNSPLHF
V: TRBV27
J: TRBJ1-6

CDR3: CARSPAGSDTQYF
V: TRBV5-3
J: TRBJ2-3

CDR3: CASSLRGGSTDTQYF
V: TRBV11-3
J: TRBJ2-3

CDR3: CASSLAGGANYGYTF
V: TRBV7-2
J: TRBJ1-2

CDR3: CASRGRASTEAFF
V: TRBV4-3
J: TRBJ1-1

CDR3: CASSSPLAGINSGANVLTF
V: TRBV5-4
J: TRBJ2-6

CDR3: CASSKATLSSGANVLTF
V: TRBV19
J: TRBJ2-6

CDR3: CASSMVTGPQETQYF
V: TRBV5-1
J: TRBJ2-5

CDR3: CATGDRGDTNEKLFF
V: TRBV6-1
J: TRBJ1-4

CDR3: CASSLGLYREQYF
V: TRBV7-2
J: TRBJ2-7

CDR3: CASSRDREAGANVLTF
V: TRBV19
J: TRBJ2-6

CDR3: CASSLFGPGELFF
V: TRBV7-9
J: TRBJ2-2

CDR3: CASRTSGGPGTDTQYF
V: TRBV19
J: TRBJ2-3

CDR3: CASSEARGVLWNQPQHF
V: TRBV6-1
J: TRBJ1-5

CDR3: CASSPPDRGGELFF
V: TRBV5-1
J: TRBJ2-2

CDR3: CASSQTSVLSGDTQYF
V: TRBV4-3
J: TRBJ2-3

CDR3: CASSSDVSNQPQHF
V: TRBV7-9
J: TRBJ1-5

CDR3: CASSKNRGPPGTDTQYF
V: TRBV19
J: TRBJ2-3

CDR3: CASSTGGQGYTEAFF
V: TRBV5-1
J: TRBJ1-1

CDR3: CASSATGGGFAETQYF
V: TRBV9
J: TRBJ2-5

CDR3: CASSPAPGGMRETQYF
V: TRBV7-9
J: TRBJ2-5

CDR3: CASSLFFSGDTDTQYF
V: TRBV5-4
J: TRBJ2-3

CDR3: CAISETLGSGANVLTF
V: TRBV10-3
J: TRBJ2-6

CDR3: CASSFLGEGRYGYTF
V: TRBV7-9
J: TRBJ1-2

CDR3: CATSSLGRGAYEQYF
V: TRBV15
J: TRBJ2-7

CDR3: CASNSGQGYEQYF
V: TRBV6-1
J: TRBJ2-7

CDR3: CATSRVVGVVVGDNGYTF
V: TRBV15
J: TRBJ1-2

CDR3: CASDQGGIVGYTF
V: TRBV19
J: TRBJ1-2

CDR3: CASSGVRDSPLHF
V: TRBV6-1
J: TRBJ1-6

CDR3: CASSGILAGLETQYF
V: TRBV4-1
J: TRBJ2-5

CDR3: CASSPRRAGAYEQYF
V: TRBV6-5
J: TRBJ2-7

CDR3: CASSVSYTDTQYF
V: TRBV7-2
J: TRBJ2-3

CDR3: CASSLVASAETQYF
V: TRBV7-9
J: TRBJ2-5

CDR3: CASSLLPQGNNSPLHF
V: TRBV27
J: TRBJ1-6